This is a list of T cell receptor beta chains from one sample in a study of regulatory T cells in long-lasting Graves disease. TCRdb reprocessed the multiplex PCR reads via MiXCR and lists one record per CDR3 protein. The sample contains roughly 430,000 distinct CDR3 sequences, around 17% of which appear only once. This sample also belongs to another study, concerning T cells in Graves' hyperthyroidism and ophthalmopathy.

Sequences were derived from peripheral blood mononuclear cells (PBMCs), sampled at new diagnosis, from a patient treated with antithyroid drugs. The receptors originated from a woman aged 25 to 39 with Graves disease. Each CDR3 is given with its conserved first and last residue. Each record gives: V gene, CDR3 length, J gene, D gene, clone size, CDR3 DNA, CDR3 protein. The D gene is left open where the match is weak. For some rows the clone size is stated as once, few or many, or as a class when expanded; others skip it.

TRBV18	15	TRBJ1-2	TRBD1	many	TGTGCCAGCTCACCACGACAGGGTTTCGACTATGGCTACACCTTC	CASSPRQGFDYGYTF
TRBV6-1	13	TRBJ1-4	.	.	TGTGCCAGCAGGCCTCAGGGGCCAACGAGACTGTTTTTT	CASRPQGPTRLFF
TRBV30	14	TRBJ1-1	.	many	TGTGCCTGGAGTGTAGCAGAAATGAACACTGAAGCTTTCTTT	CAWSVAEMNTEAFF
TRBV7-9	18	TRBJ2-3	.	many	TGTGCCAGCAGCCGACCCCGCTTGGACAGCTATGGCACAGATACGCAGTATTTT	CASSRPRLDSYGTDTQYF
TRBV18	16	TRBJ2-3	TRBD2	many	TGTGCCAGCTCACCACCACTAGCGGGAGGGACAGATACGCAGTATTTT	CASSPPLAGGTDTQYF
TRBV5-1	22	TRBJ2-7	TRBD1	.	TGCGCCAGCAGCTTGTGGGGGTCGCGCCTACCTCCGCCGGGACAGGGGGCCTACGAGCAGTACTTC	CASSLWGSRLPPPGQGAYEQYF
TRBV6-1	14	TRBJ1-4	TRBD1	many	TGTGCCAGCAGGGTCCGGGACAGGCTTGAAAAACTGTTTTTT	CASRVRDRLEKLFF
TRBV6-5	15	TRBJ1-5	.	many	TGTGCCAGCAGTTACTCGTGGGGGGGCAATCAGCCCCAGCATTTT	CASSYSWGGNQPQHF
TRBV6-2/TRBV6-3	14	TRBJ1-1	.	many	TGTGCCAGCAGTTACTCGACCCAACTCACTGAAGCTTTCTTT	CASSYSTQLTEAFF
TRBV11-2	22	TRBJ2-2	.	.	TGTGCCAGCAGCCCGACGAAGGGGGGCGGACTGGTGGGGATCCCGAACACCGGGGAGCTGTTTTTT	CASSPTKGGGLVGIPNTGELFF
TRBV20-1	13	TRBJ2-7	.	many	TGCAGTGCTAGTCGCGGAGGCTTTTACGAGCAGTACTTC	CSASRGGFYEQYF
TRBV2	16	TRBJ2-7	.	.	TGTGCCAGCAGTGAAGGGCTCCGCGACCAGTGGGGCGAGCAGTACTTC	CASSEGLRDQWGEQYF
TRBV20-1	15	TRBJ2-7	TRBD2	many	TGCAGTGCTAGAGATCGAGCGGGAGTGTTATACGAGCAGTACTTC	CSARDRAGVLYEQYF
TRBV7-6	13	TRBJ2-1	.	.	TGTGCCAGCAGACGAGTTGGTGGGGACCCCGCGTTCTTC	CASRRVGGDPAFF
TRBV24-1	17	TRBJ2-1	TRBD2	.	TGTGCCACCAGTGATTCGGAACTAGCGGGAGATTACAATGAGCAGTTCTTC	CATSDSELAGDYNEQFF
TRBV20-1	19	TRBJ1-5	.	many	TGCAGTGCTATGGACCTACTTAAAGGGGCCGGGTATGGCAATCAGCCCCAGCATTTT	CSAMDLLKGAGYGNQPQHF
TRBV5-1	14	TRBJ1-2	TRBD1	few	TGCGCCAGCAGCCGATCCGGGACAGACTATGGCTACACCTTC	CASSRSGTDYGYTF
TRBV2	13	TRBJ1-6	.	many	TGTGCCAGCAGTGGCTCCTATAATTCACCCCTCCACTTT	CASSGSYNSPLHF
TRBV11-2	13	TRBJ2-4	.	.	TGTGCCAGCAGCCAGGCGGGAAGGGACATTCAGTACTTC	CASSQAGRDIQYF
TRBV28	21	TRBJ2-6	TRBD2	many	TGTGCCAGCAGCTCTCCCCTAGCGGGGAACCCCACGACCTCTGGGGCCAACGTCCTGACTTTC	CASSSPLAGNPTTSGANVLTF